Presented here are 14 T cell receptor beta chains from one specimen sequenced in a study of blood T cell repertoires in COVID-19. TCRdb's copy holds only in-frame clones and misses some; the assay was immunoSEQ multiplex PCR. This sample has some 98,000 clones, with approximately 79% found just once. The sequencing sample was made of peripheral blood. These receptors originate from a man in his 70s with active or convalescent COVID-19.

This sequence joins TRBV3-1 (or the pseudogene TRBV3-2) and TRBJ2-7; D ambiguous. Germline V gene sequence: CDR1 LGHDT, CDR2 YNNKEL (reference sequence). V shed 3 bases and J shed 3 bases, with 6 bases lying between them. CDR3 length: 12 amino acids. CDR3 region: CASSHTDYEQYF. In nucleotides, the CDR3 is TGTGCCAGCAGCCATACAGACTACGAGCAGTACTTC.

As DNA, the CDR3 is TGCGCCAGCAGTCAATCGTCCGCGGGGGGAACAGCTACGGGTTCACCCCTCCACTTT. Protein product: CASSQSSAGGTATGSPLHF. The chain links TRBV23-1 to TRBJ1-6, with D maybe TRBD1 (5 bases). TRBV23-1 is flagged as an ORF with uncertain function. There are 19 residues in the CDR3. V gave up 0 bases and J gave up 9 bases, with 24 bases separating them.

This chain connects TRBV3-1 (or the pseudogene TRBV3-2) to TRBJ2-3, with 9 bases identical to TRBD2. Losses at the gene ends were 6 bases for V and 3 bases for J; bases not matched to a gene: 7. From germline, CDR1 is LGHDT and CDR2 YNNKEL (reference sequence). CDR3 length: 15 residues. CDR3 in DNA: TGTGCCAGCAGTTGGCGGGGGGGCTTTACAGATACGCAGTATTTT. This translates into CASSWRGGFTDTQYF.

The chain uses TRBV28 and TRBJ2-4; D is possibly TRBD1 (5 bases). This CDR3 is 14 amino acids long. Trimming cost V 4 bases and J 7 bases, with 14 bases left between them. Germline CDR1 MDHEN, CDR2 SYDVKM. The chain's CDR3 is CASSSRGALNIQYF. CDR3 in DNA: TGTGCCAGCAGTTCAAGGGGCGCTTTGAACATTCAGTACTTC.

CDR3 region: CASSGQGFGELFF. CDR3 sequence (DNA): TGTGCCAGCAGTGGACAGGGTTTCGGGGAGCTGTTTTTT. The chain is built from TRBV12-3 or TRBV12-4 and TRBJ2-2, with 8 nucleotides matching TRBD1. This CDR3 has 13 amino acids. V gave up 5 bases and J gave up 7 bases; unmatched junction bases: 3.

This clone was recorded many times. The chain carries TRBV7-8 and TRBJ1-2, with 9 bases that match TRBD1. Germline V CDR1 and CDR2: SGHVS, FQNEAQ. V shed 5 bases, J shed 8 bases, and the junction held 6 bases outside the gene matches. The CDR3 runs 13 residues. CDR3 amino acids: CASSVGTGLGYTF. CDR3 DNA sequence: TGTGCCAGCAGCGTAGGGACAGGGCTCGGCTACACCTTC.

The V call is TRBV3-1 (or the pseudogene TRBV3-2), the J call TRBJ1-4; tentatively, D is TRBD1 (5 bases). V lost 5 bases and J lost 5, with 15 bases in between. Germline loops: CDR1 LGHDT, CDR2 YNNKEL (reference sequence). The CDR3 spans 15 residues. CDR3: CASSFHLKGNEKLFF. CDR3 DNA: TGTGCCAGCAGCTTCCATCTCAAGGGGAATGAAAAACTGTTTTTT.

The chain employs TRBV7-9 and TRBJ1-3; 8 positions agree with TRBD1. This CDR3 region has 15 residues. Germline V gives CDR1 SEHNR, CDR2 FQNEAQ (reference sequence). Trimming cost V 8 bases and J 3 bases; bases outside gene matches: 9. CDR3 region: CASFLTGGVGNTIYF. The CDR3 coding sequence is TGTGCCAGCTTTTTAACAGGGGGGGTTGGAAACACCATATATTTT.

A single count supports this clone. In DNA form, the CDR3 reads TGTGCCAGTAGCCTTCTTGGAGGCTACGGCTACGAGCAGTACTTC. Translating gives CASSLLGGYGYEQYF. The chain couples TRBV19 to TRBJ2-7; a weak D match, TRBD2 (5 bases). V shed 6 bases and J shed 3 bases, with 18 bases lying between them. The germline V gene has CDR1 LNHDA and CDR2 SQIVND (reference sequence). CDR3 size: 15 residues.

CDR3 loop: CASREGQGDNSPLHF. Here the CDR3 DNA reads TGTGCCAGCAGGGAGGGACAGGGGGATAATTCACCCCTCCACTTT. This chain uses TRBV28 with TRBJ1-6; 11 nucleotides match TRBD1. CDR3 length equals 15 residues. V shed 6 bases, J shed 5 bases, and the junction held 3 bases outside the gene matches. The V gene's germline CDR1 is MDHEN and CDR2 SYDVKM.

The chain employs TRBV7-2 and TRBJ1-3; tentatively, D is TRBD1 (5 bases). The germline V and J ends were trimmed by 5 bases and 7 bases, with 21 bases remaining between them. The length of the CDR3 is 16 residues. Per the germline V gene, CDR1 is SGHTA and CDR2 is FQGNSA. The CDR3 sequence: CASSPRGVGSANTIYF. The CDR3 DNA follows: TGTGCCAGCAGCCCGCGGGGGGTAGGGAGTGCGAACACCATATATTTT. Full variable domain (outside the CDR3, taken from reference TRBV7-2 and TRBJ1-3): GAGVSQSPSNKVTEKGKDVELRCDPISGHTALYWYRQSLGQGLEFLIYFQGNSAPDKSGLPSDRFSAERTGGSVSTLTIQRTQQEDSAVYLCASSPRGVGSANTIYFGEGSWLTVV.

There are a few counts of this clone. This chain connects TRBV14 to TRBJ2-3, with no clear D. The V end lost 4 bases, the J end lost 2 bases, and 10 bases lay between the germline ends. Germline V gene data show CDR1 as SGHDN and CDR2 as FVKESK. The CDR3 length is 14 residues. The CDR3 is CASSRGVTTDTQYF. The DNA for the CDR3 is TGTGCCAGCAGCCGCGGTGTGACCACAGATACGCAGTATTTT.

This clone was seen a single time. The chain combines TRBV2 with TRBJ2-4; D perhaps matches TRBD1 (6 bases). The CDR3 runs to 14 residues. V was clipped by 7 bases and J by 3 bases, with 13 bases between them. Germline CDR1 is SNHLY and CDR2 is FYNNEI. In DNA, the CDR3 is TGTGCCAGCACAGGGGAAGCGGTCAAAAACATTCAGTACTTC. It encodes CASTGEAVKNIQYF.

CDR3 protein: CASGRSGGTGELFF. The CDR3 DNA is TGTGCCAGCGGACGTAGCGGGGGCACCGGGGAGCTGTTTTTT. The J gene is TRBJ2-2, the V gene TRBV5-4; 9 positions agree with TRBD2. Trimming cost V 7 bases and J 4 bases; bases outside gene matches: 5. Germline V lookup: CDR1 SGHNT, CDR2 YYREEE (reference sequence). The CDR3 has 14 amino acids.